This TCR beta chain was profiled in a study of a mutant IDH1 vaccine in newly diagnosed glioma. In the study overall: Patients' prior therapy spanned radiotherapy, temozolomide, or both; most underwent both.

TCRdb keeps only in-frame clones here, not all; method: immunoSEQ multiplex PCR. The table lists fewer than 40,000 clones, roughly 87% of them singletons. Documented time point: baseline, week 1 (first vaccination visit). Documented treatment: pre-vaccination baseline after standard-of-care therapy. The CDR3 totals 11 residues. V lost 3 bases and J lost 9, with 9 bases in between. In germline, CDR1 is KGHSH, CDR2 LQKENI. Sequenced here: PBMCs, sampled from a glioma patient treated with radiotherapy, temozolomide or both. The chain carries TRBV18 and TRBJ2-7; possible D gene TRBD2, 5 bases. The receptor comes from a man aged 30-40 years with glioma. CDR3 sequence reads: CASSPDEGQYF. The CDR3 bases are TGTGCCAGCTCACCGGACGAGGGGCAGTACTTC.